The T cell receptor (beta chain) under discussion was sequenced for a study of tumor-infiltrating lymphocytes in primary liver carcinoma (dated by TCRdb to the late 2010s). The study in broad terms: Of the five patients (three men and two women, aged 30 to 69 years), four had hepatocellular carcinoma and one had combined HCC and intrahepatic cholangiocarcinoma. Technical replicate repertoires showed high reproducibility, with mean shared-clone rates about 0.91 and correlation coefficients above 0.95. Roughly 3.5 to 7.5 million productive TCRbeta reads were obtained per sample, and no significant difference in read depth was found between tissue types. The tumors of the five patients were staged as T1-T3 N0M0, with maximum diameters ranging from roughly 4 to 10 cm. A total of 35 specimens from 5 patients underwent TCRbeta repertoire sequencing, comprising 25 or so tumor regions, 5 adjacent noncancerous liver tissues and 5 peripheral blood samples. To link TCRbeta repertoire diversity to the local molecular phenotype, the 20 to 25 tumor region samples were profiled with Agilent mRNA microarrays. The study combined TCRbeta repertoire sequencing, expression microarrays and whole-exome sequencing across five regions of each liver tumor, with adjacent normal tissue and blood. Broader findings and caveats from the paper: Repertoire overlap was higher between tumor regions (mean roughly 35%) than tumor-adjacent (17%) or tumor-blood (14%) pairs, consistent with antigen-driven expansion. Comparison of CD4+ and CD8+ T cell repertoires was precluded by the use of bulk unsorted samples. Because sequencing covered only the TCR beta chain and unpaired alpha chains were not captured, true repertoire diversity is likely underestimated. A significantly larger repertoire fraction was made up by the top 250 clones in tumors than in blood (p = 0.039). Only a few patients were included in the study, and the authors note that the findings should be validated in a larger study. Only roughly 7.5-24% of top clones appeared in all five regions of a tumor, which suggests that tumor-infiltrating T cells are spatially heterogeneous.

Total RNA and DNA were co-extracted from around 18-30 mg of bulk tissue with the AllPrep DNA/RNA mini kit, without cell sorting. A few patients with histopathologically diagnosed primary liver carcinoma underwent surgical resection in China between 2015 and 2016. At the time of sampling, the patients had chronic HBV infection and had not received any treatment. Each tumor was sampled at five spatially separated regions: the tumor centre plus the superior, inferior, left-lateral and right-lateral poles. According to histology, viable tumor cells made up more than 80% of every tumor sample. Each fresh piece of tumor and adjacent tissue was cut in two, with one half stored in RNAlater at -80 degrees C and the other half sent for histology. There are 14 amino acids in the CDR3, from cysteine to phenylalanine inclusive. The read is trimmed to its CDR3 DNA, 42 bases read in frame from base 1. On this clonotype: Its cognate antigen has yet to be identified. A read error may produce the germline difference seen at one junction end.

Starting from around 500 ng total RNA, TCRbeta-specific cDNA was produced by reverse transcription with a constant-region primer and ProtoScript II reverse transcriptase. Construction of the TCRbeta libraries relied on three nested rounds of multiplex PCR, following a slightly modified ARM-PCR procedure. Multiplex TRBV1-TRBV30 forward primers and a Cbeta reverse primer were used in the first two PCR rounds, each of which was run for 9 to 11 cycles. Sample barcodes and Illumina adapters were attached in a final 25-cycle PCR using Deep VentR polymerase. Before sequencing, amplicons of 200-500 bp were purified from gel using a QIAquick gel extraction kit. TCRbeta amplicons were sequenced on an Illumina HiSeq 2500 with 250-bp paired-end reads. The original methods were these. Trimmomatic v0.33 was used to quality-trim the reads, and FLASH v1.2.11 was used to merge paired reads so that full CDR3 sequences could be recovered. MiGEC v1.2.1b assigned V, D and J germline segments to the rearranged TCRbeta sequences. Clonotype statistics, along with Shannon-Wiener diversity indices, were calculated using VDJtools v1.0.0. Except for diversity analysis, only each sample's 250 most abundant clonotypes were used in subsequent analyses to reduce sampling bias. TCRdb handled the public reads itself, with Q25 trimming in fastp and clone calling in MiXCR, and kept productive beta chains. Records with the same CDR3 protein are collapsed into one entry carrying the most frequent genes and DNA. TCRdb assigned the V and J calls; the authors' analysis was not used. Recorded for this sample are 45,000 to 55,000 distinct CDR3 sequences; 55% to 75% of them occurred a single time. The ten largest clones add up to less than 35% of the sample.

This receptor was obtained from a man aged 40-49 years with primary liver carcinoma and hepatitis B virus infection. This chain joins TRBV12-3 or TRBV12-4 to TRBJ2-1; no D gene is confidently identified. Sample: liver tumor tissue from sampling region 5. Read against the paper, the sample's cell subset or site label means: tumor region T5, tumor centre. CDR3 reads: CATQGGLPYNGQFF. The DNA reads as follows: TGTGCCACCCAAGGCGGCCTCCCCTACAATGGGCAGTTCTTC.